The subject of this entry is one TCR beta chain. Its specificity is unknown. Produced via immunoSEQ multiplex PCR; TCRdb's table is partial and in-frame only. This repertoire shows roughly 90,000 clones, 90% to 95% found once; its top ten account for approximately 1.1%. The sample is drawn from a study of cytomegalovirus exposure and HLA in healthy donors. Findings and limits, study-wide: Confirmation was obtained in vitro that a few CMV-associated chains are specific for CMV antigens. Reportedly, cytomegalovirus status was diagnosed with high sensitivity and specificity. The study labeled more than 150 TCR beta chains cytomegalovirus-associated.

Trimming left V 1 base short and J 2 bases short, with 13 bases between. Germline CDR1 reads LGHNA; CDR2 reads YSLEER. The length of the CDR3 is 16 residues. This receptor was taken from a young woman in good health and CMV-seropositive. The material sequenced was PBMCs. This chain joins TRBV4-3 and TRBJ2-3; tentatively, D is TRBD2 (6 bases). CDR3 region: CASSQGAGGITDTQYF. The CDR3 DNA follows: TGCGCCAGCAGCCAAGGGGCTGGCGGGATCACAGATACGCAGTATTTT.